A selection of T cell receptor beta chains follows, all from one sample in a study of T cell changes during pregnancy in multiple sclerosis. The method was immunoSEQ multiplex PCR; TCRdb's version includes in-frame clones alone and lacks a portion of them. In the table there are roughly 40,000 clones, 91% of which are singletons. The sample in question was CD4+ T cells from peripheral blood mononuclear cells, obtained after pregnancy. Receptors were obtained from a female donor in good health, enrolled as a control in a pregnancy study. Both conserved end residues are part of each CDR3. Fields, in order: J gene, D gene, V gene, CDR3 DNA, CDR3 protein. A D gene is named only where the DNA matches it firmly.

J: TRBJ2-1
D: .
V: TRBV6-6
DNA: TGTGCCAGCAGCCCACCTGGCCGCAATGAGCAGTTCTTC
CDR3: CASSPPGRNEQFF

J: TRBJ2-1
D: .
V: TRBV6-5
DNA: TGTGCCAGCAGTTCTCCAGGGCAAGAGCAGTTCTTC
CDR3: CASSSPGQEQFF

J: TRBJ1-5
D: .
V: TRBV7-9
DNA: TGTGCCAGCAGCTCCTCCGGGACAAGCAATCAGCCCCAGCATTTT
CDR3: CASSSSGTSNQPQHF

J: TRBJ2-5
D: TRBD2
V: TRBV11-3
DNA: TGTGCCAGCAGCTCGAGCGGGATAGAAGAGACCCAGTACTTC
CDR3: CASSSSGIEETQYF

J: TRBJ2-7
D: .
V: TRBV6-1
DNA: TGTGCCAGTACCCTGGAGGGCTACGAGCAGTACTTC
CDR3: CASTLEGYEQYF

J: TRBJ2-4
D: TRBD1
V: TRBV7-8
DNA: TGTGCCAGCAGCCCTGGTACAGGGGGCGCGACAAACATTCAGTACTTC
CDR3: CASSPGTGGATNIQYF

J: TRBJ1-3
D: .
V: TRBV4-1
DNA: TGCGCCAGCAGCCGCGACACACAGAGGGTCTCTGGAAACACCATATATTTT
CDR3: CASSRDTQRVSGNTIYF

J: TRBJ2-2
D: TRBD1
V: TRBV6-5
DNA: TGTGCCAGCACCGGACAGGGACAAACCGGGGAGCTGTTTTTT
CDR3: CASTGQGQTGELFF

J: TRBJ2-3
D: TRBD2
V: TRBV19
DNA: TGTGCCAGTAGTTATACTAGCGGGCATGATACGCAGTATTTT
CDR3: CASSYTSGHDTQYF

J: TRBJ1-6
D: .
V: TRBV5-6
DNA: TGTGCCAGCAGCTACAGGGCTAATTCACCCCTCCACTTT
CDR3: CASSYRANSPLHF